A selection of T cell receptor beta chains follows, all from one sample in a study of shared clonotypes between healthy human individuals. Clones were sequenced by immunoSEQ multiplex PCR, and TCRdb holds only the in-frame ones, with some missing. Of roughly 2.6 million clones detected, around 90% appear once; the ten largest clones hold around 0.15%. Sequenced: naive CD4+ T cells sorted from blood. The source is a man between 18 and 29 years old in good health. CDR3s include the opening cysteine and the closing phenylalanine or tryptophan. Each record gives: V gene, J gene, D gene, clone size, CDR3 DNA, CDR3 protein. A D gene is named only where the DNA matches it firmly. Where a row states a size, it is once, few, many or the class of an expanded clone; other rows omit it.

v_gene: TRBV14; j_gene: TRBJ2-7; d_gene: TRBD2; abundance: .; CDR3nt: TGTGCCAGCAGCAGTAGCGGGAGGCGCGAGCAGTACTTC; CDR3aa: CASSSSGRREQYF
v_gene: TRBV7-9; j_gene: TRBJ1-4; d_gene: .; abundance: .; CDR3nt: TGTGCCAGCAGACACGCGGGGGAGGGTTTGAACGAAAAACTGTTTTTT; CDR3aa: CASRHAGEGLNEKLFF
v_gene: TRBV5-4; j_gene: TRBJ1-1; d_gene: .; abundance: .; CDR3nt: TGTGCCAGCAGCTTGGACCCGCGAACTGAAGCTTTCTTT; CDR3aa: CASSLDPRTEAFF
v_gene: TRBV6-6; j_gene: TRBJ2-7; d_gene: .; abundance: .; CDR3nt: TGTGCCAGCAGGGAGACTAGCTACGAGCAGTACTTC; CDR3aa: CASRETSYEQYF
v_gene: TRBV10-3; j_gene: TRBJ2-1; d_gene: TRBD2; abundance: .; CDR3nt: TGTGCCATCAGACTAGCGGGTGGGAATGAGCAGTTCTTC; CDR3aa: CAIRLAGGNEQFF
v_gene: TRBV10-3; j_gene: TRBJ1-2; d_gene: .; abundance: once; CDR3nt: TGTGCCATCAGTGAGTCTCACAGTAACTATGGCTACACCTTC; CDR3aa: CAISESHSNYGYTF
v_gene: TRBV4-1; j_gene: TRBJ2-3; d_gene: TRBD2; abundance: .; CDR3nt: TGCGCCAGCAGCCAAGGGTCGGGGACTAGCGGGGATACCGGAGCAGATACGCAGTATTTT; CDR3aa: CASSQGSGTSGDTGADTQYF
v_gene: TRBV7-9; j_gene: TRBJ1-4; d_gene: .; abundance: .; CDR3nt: TGTGCCAGCAGCCCCAGCAATGAAAAACTGTTTTTT; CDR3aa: CASSPSNEKLFF
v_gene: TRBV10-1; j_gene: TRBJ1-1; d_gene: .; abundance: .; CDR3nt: TGCGCCAGCAGAGCCGGGACGGGGAACACTGAAGCTTTCTTT; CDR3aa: CASRAGTGNTEAFF
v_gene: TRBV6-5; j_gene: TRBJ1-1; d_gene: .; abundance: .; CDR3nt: TGTGCCAGCAGTTACTCGAGGACGTCGGGGAACACTGAAGCTTTCTTT; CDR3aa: CASSYSRTSGNTEAFF
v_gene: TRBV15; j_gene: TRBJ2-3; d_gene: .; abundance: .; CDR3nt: TGTGCCACCAGCAGAGTAGCGCAAGGGGCAGATACGCAGTATTTT; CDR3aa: CATSRVAQGADTQYF
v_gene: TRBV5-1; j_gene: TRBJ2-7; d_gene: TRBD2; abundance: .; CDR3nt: TGCGCCAGCAGCTTCGCTAGCGGGAATAAGCCCTACGAGCAGTACTTC; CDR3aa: CASSFASGNKPYEQYF
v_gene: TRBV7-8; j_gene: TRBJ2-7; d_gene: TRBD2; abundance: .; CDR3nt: TGTGCCAGCAGCTTAGAGACTAGCGGGAGGGCCTGGTACGAGCAGTACTTC; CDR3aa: CASSLETSGRAWYEQYF
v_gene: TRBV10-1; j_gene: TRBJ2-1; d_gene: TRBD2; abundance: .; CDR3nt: TGCGCCAGCAGGGAAGGGACTAGCGGGAGCAATGAGCAGTTCTTC; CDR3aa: CASREGTSGSNEQFF
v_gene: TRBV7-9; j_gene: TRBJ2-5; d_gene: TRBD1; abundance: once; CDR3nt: TGTGCCAGCAGCTTGGGACAGATACTTCAAGAGACCCAGTACTTC; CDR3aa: CASSLGQILQETQYF
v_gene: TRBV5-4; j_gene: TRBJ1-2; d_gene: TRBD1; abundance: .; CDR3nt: TGTGCCAGCAGCCTTGACAGGGGTGGCTATGGCTACACCTTC; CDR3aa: CASSLDRGGYGYTF
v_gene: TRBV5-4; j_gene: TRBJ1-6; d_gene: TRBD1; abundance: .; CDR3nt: TGTGCCAGCAGCTTGGACCGGGACAGGGGTTTCTCACCCCTCCACTTT; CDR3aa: CASSLDRDRGFSPLHF
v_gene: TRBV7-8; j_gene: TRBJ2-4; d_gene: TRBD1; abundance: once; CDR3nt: TGTGCCAGCAGCGCGGGACAGGGAGTTCGGAACATTCAGTACTTC; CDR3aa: CASSAGQGVRNIQYF
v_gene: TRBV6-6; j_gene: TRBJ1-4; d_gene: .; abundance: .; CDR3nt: TGTGCCAGCAACCGACCCGCAACTAATGAAAAACTGTTTTTT; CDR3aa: CASNRPATNEKLFF
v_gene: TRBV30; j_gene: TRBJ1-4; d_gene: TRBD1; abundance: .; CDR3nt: TGTGCCTGGGATCCCGGACAGGCGACTAATGAAAAACTGTTTTTT; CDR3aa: CAWDPGQATNEKLFF
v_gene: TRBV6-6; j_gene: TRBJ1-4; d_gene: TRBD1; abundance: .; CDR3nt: TGTGCCAGCATTGGGGACAGGGAGGGGGAAAAACTGTTTTTT; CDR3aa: CASIGDREGEKLFF
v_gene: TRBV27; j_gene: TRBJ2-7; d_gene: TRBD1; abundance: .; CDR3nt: TGTGCCAGCAGTCCCGGACAGGGAGGATACGAGCAGTACTTC; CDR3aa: CASSPGQGGYEQYF
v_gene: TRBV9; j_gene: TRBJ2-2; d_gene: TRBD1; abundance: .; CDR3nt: TGTGCCAGCAGTGGACAGGGGTTGGTGCGGGGACGCGGGGAGCTGTTTTTT; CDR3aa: CASSGQGLVRGRGELFF
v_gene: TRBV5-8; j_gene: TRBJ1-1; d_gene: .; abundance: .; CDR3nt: TGTGCCAGCAGCTCATACCAAGGACAGCCCTCGGGAGCTTTCTTT; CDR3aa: CASSSYQGQPSGAFF
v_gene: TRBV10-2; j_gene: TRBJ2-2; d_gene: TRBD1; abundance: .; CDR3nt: TGCGCCAGCAGTAATACAGGACAGGGGGCCGGGGAGCTGTTTTTT; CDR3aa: CASSNTGQGAGELFF
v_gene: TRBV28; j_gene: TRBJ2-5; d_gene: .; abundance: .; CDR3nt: TGTGCCAGCACCCAAGGGGCCAAGGTGACCCAGTACTTC; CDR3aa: CASTQGAKVTQYF
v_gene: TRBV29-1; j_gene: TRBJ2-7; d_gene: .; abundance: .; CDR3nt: TGCAGCGTTGTTCCGAGGGCCCAGGGGTACGAGCAGTACTTC; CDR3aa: CSVVPRAQGYEQYF
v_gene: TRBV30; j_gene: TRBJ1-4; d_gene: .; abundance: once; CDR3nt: TGTGCCTGGAGTATGGGGGGTGAAAAACTGTTTTTT; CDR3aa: CAWSMGGEKLFF
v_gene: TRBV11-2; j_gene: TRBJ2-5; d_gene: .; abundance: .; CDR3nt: TGTGCCAGCAGCTTAGAATGGGTACTCCAAGAGACCCAGTACTTC; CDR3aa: CASSLEWVLQETQYF
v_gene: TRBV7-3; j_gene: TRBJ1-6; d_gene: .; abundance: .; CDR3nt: TGTGCCAGCAGCTTAGCCCCCGGTGGGATTTCACCCCTCCACTTT; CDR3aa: CASSLAPGGISPLHF
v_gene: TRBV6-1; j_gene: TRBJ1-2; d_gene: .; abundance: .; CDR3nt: TGTGCCAGCAGTGAACAACAGCATGGCTACACCTTC; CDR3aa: CASSEQQHGYTF
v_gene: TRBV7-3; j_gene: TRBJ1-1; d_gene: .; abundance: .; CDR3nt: TGTGCCAGCAGCTTTGGGCCTATGAACACTGAAGCTTTCTTT; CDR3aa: CASSFGPMNTEAFF
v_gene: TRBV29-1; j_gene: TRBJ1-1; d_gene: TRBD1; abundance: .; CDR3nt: TGCAGCGTGGTGGGTGGAACAGGGGTCTTCACTGAAGCTTTCTTT; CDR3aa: CSVVGGTGVFTEAFF
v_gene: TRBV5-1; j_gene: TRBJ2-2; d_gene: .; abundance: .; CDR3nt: TGCGCCAGCAGCGTGGACCCTACCGGGGAGCTGTTTTTT; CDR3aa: CASSVDPTGELFF
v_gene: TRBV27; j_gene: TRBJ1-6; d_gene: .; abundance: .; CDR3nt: TGTGCCAGCAGTTTATCGAATCGGAAAGGGGCCCCTACCTCCTATAATTCACCCCTCCACTTT; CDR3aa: CASSLSNRKGAPTSYNSPLHF
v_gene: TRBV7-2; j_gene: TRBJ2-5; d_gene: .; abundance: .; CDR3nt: TGTGCCAGCAGCTTAGTTCAGTACCAAGAGACCCAGTACTTC; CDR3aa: CASSLVQYQETQYF
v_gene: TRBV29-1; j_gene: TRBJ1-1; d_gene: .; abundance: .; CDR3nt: TGCAGCGCCGGGGAGGGCCCGGGGACTGAAGCTTTCTTT; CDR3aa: CSAGEGPGTEAFF
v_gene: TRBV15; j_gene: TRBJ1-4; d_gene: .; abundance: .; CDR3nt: TGTGCCACCAGCAGAGATGGGACAAACACACATAATGAAAAACTGTTTTTT; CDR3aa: CATSRDGTNTHNEKLFF
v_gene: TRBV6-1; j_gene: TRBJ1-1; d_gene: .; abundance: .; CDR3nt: TGTGCCAGCAGTGAAGGACAGGCCACTGAAGCTTTCTTT; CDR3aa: CASSEGQATEAFF
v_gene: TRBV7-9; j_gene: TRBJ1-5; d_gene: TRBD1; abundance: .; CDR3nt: TGTGCCAGCAGCCCCGGGACAGGGGTTTACCAGCCCCAGCATTTT; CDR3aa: CASSPGTGVYQPQHF
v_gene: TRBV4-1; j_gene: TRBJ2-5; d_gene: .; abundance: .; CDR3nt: TGCGCCAGCAGCTCCCGACAGGCGGAAGAGACCCAGTACTTC; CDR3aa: CASSSRQAEETQYF
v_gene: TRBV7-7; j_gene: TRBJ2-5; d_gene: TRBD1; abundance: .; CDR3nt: TGTGCTAGCAGCTCGACAGGGTCAGAGACCCAGTACTTC; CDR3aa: CASSSTGSETQYF
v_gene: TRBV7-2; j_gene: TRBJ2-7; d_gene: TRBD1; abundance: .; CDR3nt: TGTGCCAGCAGTTACGGACAGGGCTCCTACGAGCAGTACTTC; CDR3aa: CASSYGQGSYEQYF